Sequencing of this T cell receptor beta chain was carried out in a study of cytomegalovirus exposure and HLA in healthy donors. The PCR employed 60 Vbeta primers together with 13 Jbeta primers. TCRdb keeps only in-frame clones here, not all; method: immunoSEQ multiplex PCR. The data contain about 190,000 clones, around 87% of them singletons. Findings of the study overall: Cytomegalovirus status was reportedly diagnosed by the classifier with high specificity and sensitivity. Presence/absence analysis assumed near-uniform sequencing depth across donors. There was a cluster of highly shared sequence variants that was likely a sequencing artifact. Fewer N-insertions (relative to the approximately 700-donor mean) were reportedly seen in an Asian-associated ancestry cluster in a later analysis.

A remark on this clone: As yet, its antigen is unknown.

The CDR3 contains 16 residues. V lost 2 bases and J lost 5; bases outside the gene matches: 10. CDR1 and CDR2 from the germline V gene are SGHVS and FNYEAQ. This chain joins TRBV7-6 and TRBJ2-3, with 7 bases matching TRBD2. This TCR came from a boy younger than 10 in good health and CMV-seronegative. Sequences were obtained from PBMCs. CDR3 in amino acids: CASSLFGREYGDTQYF. DNA for the CDR3: TGTGCCAGCAGCTTATTCGGGCGGGAGTATGGAGATACGCAGTATTTT.